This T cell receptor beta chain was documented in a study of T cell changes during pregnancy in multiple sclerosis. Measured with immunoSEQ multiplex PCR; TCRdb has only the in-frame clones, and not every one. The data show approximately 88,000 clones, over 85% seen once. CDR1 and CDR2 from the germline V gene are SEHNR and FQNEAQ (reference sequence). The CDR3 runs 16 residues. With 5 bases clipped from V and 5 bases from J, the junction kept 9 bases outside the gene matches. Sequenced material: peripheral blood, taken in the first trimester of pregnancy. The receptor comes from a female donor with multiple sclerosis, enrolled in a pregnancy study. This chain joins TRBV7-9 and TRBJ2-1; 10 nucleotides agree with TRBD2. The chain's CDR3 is CASSRSGTSADNEQFF. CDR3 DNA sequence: TGTGCCAGCAGCCGTTCCGGGACTAGCGCCGACAATGAGCAGTTCTTC.